One and the same sample provided the 30 T cell receptor beta chains below, sequenced in a study of radiotherapy plus CTLA-4 blockade in lung cancer. Assay used: immunoSEQ multiplex PCR; TCRdb lists only in-frame clones, some missing. There are about 80,000 clones in the sample; approximately 86% occur only once, and approximately 2% lies in the top ten. The sequenced sample was peripheral blood, obtained from a patient treated with radiotherapy plus ipilimumab. The source of these receptors is a human donor with non-small cell lung cancer who had a partial response to radiotherapy plus ipilimumab.

The chain links TRBV13 to TRBJ1-2, with 10 bases matching TRBD1. V was pared by 5 bases and J by 8 bases, with 5 bases of the junction left unmatched. Germline-derived CDR1 and CDR2 are PRHDT and FYEKMQ (reference sequence). This CDR3 contains 13 residues. The CDR3 nucleotides are TGTGCCAGCAGCCGACAGGGGGCTAAAGGCTACACCTTC. This gives the protein CASSRQGAKGYTF.

The chain carries TRBV5-1 and TRBJ1-5, with 8 bases matching TRBD1. The V segment lost 0 bases and the J segment 2 bases; nucleotides outside the gene matches: 1. CDR1 SGHRS and CDR2 YFSETQ come from the germline V gene. The CDR3 has 15 residues. The chain's CDR3 is CASSLAGGGNQPQHF. The CDR3 region has the DNA TGCGCCAGCAGCTTGGCAGGGGGCGGCAATCAGCCCCAGCATTTT.

This clone was detected once. The chain couples TRBV28 to TRBJ1-2; 9 bases agree with TRBD1. The CDR3 is 13 amino acids. V was pared by 6 bases and J by 8 bases, with 7 bases of the junction left unmatched. The germline V gene encodes CDR1 MDHEN and CDR2 SYDVKM. The DNA for the CDR3 is TGTGCCAGCAGCGCCGGCACAGGGGGCGGCTACACCTTC. Amino acid sequence: CASSAGTGGGYTF.

The chain has TRBV6-5 and TRBJ2-7; the D gene is possibly TRBD2 (6 bases). The CDR3 covers 13 residues. V was cut by 7 bases and J by 3 bases, with 13 bases left in between. Germline V CDR1 and CDR2: MNHEY, SVGAGI. The CDR3 nucleotides are TGTGCCAGCACCGAAGGGACTTTCTACGAGCAGTACGTC. Protein sequence: CASTEGTFYEQYV.

The rearrangement uses TRBV7-6 and TRBJ1-4; D is unresolved. Trimming removed 3 bases at V and 0 bases at J, with 11 bases between. This CDR3 contains 16 residues. The germline CDR1 and CDR2 sequences are SGHVS and FNYEAQ. CDR3 sequence reads: CASSFGPQATNEKLFF. The CDR3 DNA is TGTGCCAGCAGCTTTGGGCCCCAAGCAACTAATGAAAAACTGTTTTTT.

The chain links TRBV27 to TRBJ1-2; D is perhaps TRBD1 (5 bases). V was clipped by 6 bases and J by 4 bases, with 18 bases between them. CDR3 length: 15 residues. Germline V gene lookup returns CDR1 MNHEY and CDR2 SMNVEV (reference sequence). The CDR3 protein is CASSPEFGRVYGYTF. CDR3 sequence (DNA): TGTGCCAGCAGCCCGGAGTTTGGCAGGGTCTATGGCTACACCTTC.

A single count supports this clone. The gene calls are TRBV7-9 and TRBJ2-1; D gene ambiguous. The germline V gene has CDR1 SEHNR and CDR2 FQNEAQ (reference sequence). The V gene lost 8 bases and the J gene lost 10 bases, with 15 bases spanning the gap. This CDR3 has 12 amino acids. CDR3 residues: CASWSLVPEQFF. CDR3 coding DNA: TGTGCCAGCTGGTCCCTAGTACCCGAGCAGTTCTTC. Drawing the rest from reference TRBV7-9 and TRBJ2-1, the complete variable domain is DTGVSQNPRHKITKRGQNVTFRCDPISEHNRLYWYRQTLGQGPEFLTYFQNEAQLEKSRLLSDRFSAERPKGSFSTLEIQRTEQGDSAMYLCASWSLVPEQFFGPGTRLTVL.

The chain combines TRBV6-5 with TRBJ2-5, with 10 bases matching TRBD1. The germline CDR1 and CDR2 sequences are MNHEY and SVGAGI. This CDR3 contains 15 residues. V shed 10 bases and J 5 bases; nucleotides not matched to a gene: 13. The CDR3 spells CATSRVTGGAETQYF. DNA of the CDR3: TGTGCCACTTCGAGGGTGACAGGGGGCGCGGAGACCCAGTACTTC.

The V call is TRBV29-1, the J call TRBJ1-6; 7 nucleotides match TRBD1. Germline assignment: CDR1 SQVTM and CDR2 ANQGSEA. The CDR3 runs to 15 residues. V lost 5 bases, J lost 2 bases, and 6 bases stayed unmatched. CDR3 amino acids: CSVYDGTAYNSPLHF. CDR3 bases: TGCAGCGTTTACGACGGGACAGCCTATAATTCACCCCTCCACTTT.

Only one count was recorded for this clone. This rearrangement joins TRBV7-8 to TRBJ2-2; no reliable D call. The CDR3 has 12 residues. The V gene lost 1 base and the J gene lost 16 bases, with 13 bases spanning the gap. The germline gives CDR1 SGHVS, CDR2 FQNEAQ. CDR3 coding DNA: TGTGCCAGCAGCTTAGAGTACAGTGTGGAGTTTTTT. Residues: CASSLEYSVEFF.

The chain links TRBV5-1 to TRBJ2-5; 7 bases map to TRBD2. The CDR3 loop spans 16 amino acids. Trimming removed 0 bases from V and 5 bases from J; junction bases left unmatched: 10. The germline V gene has CDR1 SGHRS and CDR2 YFSETQ. The CDR3 nucleotides are TGCGCCAGCAGCTTGGATGGTGGGAGGGCGTTGGAGACCCAGTACTTC. It specifies CASSLDGGRALETQYF.

V and J are TRBV4-2 and TRBJ2-3, with TRBD2 identical over 10 bases. The CDR3 has 17 residues. The germline V gene encodes CDR1 LGHNA and CDR2 YNFKEQ. Trimming at V came to 4 bases and at J to 2 bases, leaving 9 bases not matched to a gene. The CDR3 nucleotides are TGTGCCAGCAGCCCACTGGGGACTAGCGTGTCCACAGATACGCAGTATTTT. Translated: CASSPLGTSVSTDTQYF.

This rearrangement joins TRBV11-2 to TRBJ1-6; the D gene is possibly TRBD1 (5 bases). The CDR3 has 16 residues. Germline CDR1 reads SGHAT; CDR2 reads FQNNGV. Deletions cut 5 bases from V and 4 bases from J, with 15 bases between. CDR3 sequence reads: CASSPDPGVYNSPLHF. The CDR3 region has the DNA TGTGCCAGCAGCCCTGACCCGGGGGTTTATAATTCACCCCTCCACTTT.

The J gene is TRBJ2-1, the V gene TRBV19, with D unclear. This CDR3 is 13 amino acids long. Trimming left V 5 bases short and J 4 bases short, with 9 bases between. Looked up from germline, CDR1 is LNHDA and CDR2 is SQIVND (reference sequence). This chain's CDR3 is CASSGLLYNEQFF. For the CDR3, the DNA is TGTGCCAGTAGTGGGCTACTTTACAATGAGCAGTTCTTC.

The chain carries TRBV11-2 and TRBJ2-1, with D unclear. The CDR3 totals 13 residues. Trimming stripped 5 bases from V and 5 bases from J, with 10 bases between. Germline V CDR1 and CDR2: SGHAT, FQNNGV. The CDR3 DNA follows: TGTGCCAGCAGCCACACTACCCACAATGAGCAGTTCTTC. This codes for CASSHTTHNEQFF.

This clone was detected once. V and J are TRBV28 and TRBJ1-2; 8 bases are a match to TRBD1. The CDR3 loop spans 14 amino acids. Germline loops: CDR1 MDHEN, CDR2 SYDVKM. V lost 6 bases and J lost 2; bases outside the gene matches: 5. This CDR3 is CASRRTGINYGYTF. The DNA of the CDR3 is TGTGCCAGCAGACGGACAGGGATAAACTATGGCTACACCTTC.

This chain connects TRBV5-1 to TRBJ2-3, with 12 bases that match TRBD2. Trimming removed 4 bases from V and 2 bases from J; junction bases left unmatched: 20. Per germline, CDR1 SGHRS and CDR2 YFSETQ. The CDR3 totals 21 residues. CDR3 loop: CASSLYTRTSGTPTFTDTQYF. In DNA form, the CDR3 reads TGCGCCAGCAGCCTCTACACTCGGACTAGCGGGACACCCACCTTCACAGATACGCAGTATTTT.

This clone was observed a few times. This CDR3 is CASSIVGSGAYNEQFF. As DNA, the CDR3 is TGTGCCAGTAGTATTGTAGGTAGCGGAGCCTACAATGAGCAGTTCTTC. This sequence joins TRBV19 and TRBJ2-1, with a possible D match to TRBD2 (6 bases). CDR1 and CDR2 from the germline V gene are LNHDA and SQIVND (reference sequence). The CDR3 spans 16 residues. V dropped 3 bases and J dropped 2 bases, with 14 bases sitting between them.

This clone was observed once. This chain joins TRBV27 and TRBJ1-6, with D hard to call. The CDR3 consists of 13 residues. CDR1 and CDR2 (germline): MNHEY, SMNVEV (reference sequence). Trimming pared 6 bases from V and 7 bases from J, leaving 10 bases between. The chain's CDR3 is CASRYRGNSPLHF. Written as DNA, the CDR3 is TGTGCCAGCAGGTACAGAGGGAATTCACCCCTCCACTTT.

The chain joins TRBV11-1 to TRBJ1-1; a possible D gene is TRBD1 (5 bases). The CDR3 has 13 residues. Germline-derived CDR1 and CDR2 are SGHAT and FQDESV (reference sequence). V was shortened by 3 bases and J by 6 bases, with 11 bases between the two germline ends. CDR3 protein: CASSFDRSAEAFF. The CDR3 DNA is TGTGCCAGCAGCTTCGACAGAAGCGCTGAAGCTTTCTTT.

The chain uses TRBV5-1 and TRBJ2-2; 9 positions match TRBD1. This CDR3 region has 16 residues. Trimming at V came to 3 bases and at J to 4 bases, leaving 7 bases not matched to a gene. Germline CDR1 SGHRS, CDR2 YFSETQ. CDR3 sequence reads: CASSWNRGPGTGELFF. The CDR3 region has the DNA TGCGCCAGCAGCTGGAACAGGGGGCCGGGCACCGGGGAGCTGTTTTTT.

The chain joins TRBV27 to TRBJ2-7, with 8 bases fitting TRBD2. The J segment lost 4 bases and the V segment lost 5 bases, leaving 10 bases of the junction unmatched. CDR1 is MNHEY and CDR2 is SMNVEV in the germline V gene (reference sequence). This CDR3 spans 15 amino acids. CDR3 coding DNA: TGTGCCAGCAGTCTTAGCGGGATGTTTGGTTACGAGCAGTACTTC. Protein sequence: CASSLSGMFGYEQYF.

The chain has TRBV2 and TRBJ2-3; 8 bases agree with TRBD1. Germline assignment: CDR1 SNHLY and CDR2 FYNNEI. The CDR3 has 15 residues. The ends lost 5 bases at V and 5 bases at J; junction bases unmatched: 9. The CDR3 sequence: CASSRLQGAVDTQYF. The CDR3 region has the DNA TGTGCCAGCAGTCGTCTTCAGGGGGCGGTAGATACGCAGTATTTT.

The chain uses TRBV4-1 and TRBJ2-1; 10 nucleotides agree with TRBD2. Per germline, CDR1 MGHRA and CDR2 YSYEKL. V lost 3 bases, J lost 8 bases, and 13 bases stayed unmatched. The CDR3 length is 17 residues. The CDR3 sequence: CASSQMDMGLARDEQFF. The CDR3 DNA sequence: TGCGCCAGCAGCCAGATGGACATGGGACTAGCGAGGGATGAGCAGTTCTTC.

The genes are TRBV28 and TRBJ2-5; a possible D gene is TRBD1 (5 bases). Germline CDR1 reads MDHEN; CDR2 reads SYDVKM. The V and J ends lost 2 bases and 1 base respectively, with 8 bases between them. The CDR3 covers 14 residues. DNA for the CDR3: TGTGCCAGCAGTTTAACCAGGGCCCAAGAGACCCAGTACTTC. Protein: CASSLTRAQETQYF.

This chain joins TRBV10-3 and TRBJ1-2; the D gene is possibly TRBD1 (6 bases). This CDR3 has 16 residues. V shed 6 bases and J shed 7 bases, with 24 bases lying between them. The germline CDR1 and CDR2 sequences are ENHRY and SYGVKD. The CDR3, as DNA: TGTGCCATCAGCGAGGACAGATCCGGAGCCTGGAGTGGCTACACCTTC. Its protein product is CAISEDRSGAWSGYTF.

V and J are TRBV19 and TRBJ2-2; 7 bases line up with TRBD1. The CDR3 sequence is 15 residues long. Per the germline V gene, CDR1 is LNHDA and CDR2 is SQIVND (reference sequence). The V segment lost 5 bases and the J segment 6 bases; nucleotides outside the gene matches: 9. The CDR3 here is CASSRRTGRPGELFF. The CDR3 nucleotides are TGTGCCAGTAGTCGTAGGACAGGAAGACCCGGGGAGCTGTTTTTT.

The CDR3 DNA follows: TGCGCCAGCAGCTTTAATACGGGGAAGAACATTCAGTACTTC. Translating gives CASSFNTGKNIQYF. This rearrangement joins TRBV5-1 to TRBJ2-4; D might be TRBD2 (5 bases). The CDR3 spans 14 residues. V shed 2 bases and J shed 7 bases, with 13 bases lying between them. Per the germline V gene, CDR1 is SGHRS and CDR2 is YFSETQ.

The V and J genes are TRBV7-8 and TRBJ2-3, with a possible D match to TRBD1 (6 bases). The CDR3 consists of 15 residues. V gave up 1 base and J gave up 5 bases, with 13 bases separating them. CDR1 is SGHVS, CDR2 FQNEAQ, per germline. DNA for the CDR3: TGTGCCAGCAGCTTAGGATACAGGGCGGTAGATACGCAGTATTTT. Its protein is CASSLGYRAVDTQYF.

The V gene is TRBV7-9, the J gene TRBJ1-1; perhaps TRBD1 as D (5 bases). Trimming took 3 bases from V and 6 from J, leaving 14 bases between them. Germline CDR1 reads SEHNR; CDR2 reads FQNEAQ (reference sequence). This CDR3 spans 14 amino acids. The CDR3 spells CASSFSSGGAEAFF. The CDR3 nucleotides are TGTGCCAGCAGCTTCAGTTCGGGGGGGGCTGAAGCTTTCTTT.